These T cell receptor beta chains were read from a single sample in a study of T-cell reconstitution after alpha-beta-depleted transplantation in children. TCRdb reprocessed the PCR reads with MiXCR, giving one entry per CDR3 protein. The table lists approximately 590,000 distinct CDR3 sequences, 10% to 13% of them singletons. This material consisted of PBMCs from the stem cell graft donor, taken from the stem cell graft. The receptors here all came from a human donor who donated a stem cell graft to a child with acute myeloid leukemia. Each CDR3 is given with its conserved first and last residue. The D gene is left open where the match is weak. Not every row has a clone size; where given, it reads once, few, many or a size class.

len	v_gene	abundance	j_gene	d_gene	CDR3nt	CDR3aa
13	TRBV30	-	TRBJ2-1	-	TGTGCCTCCCAGGGGCTAGTCGGCAATGAGCAGTTCTTC	CASQGLVGNEQFF
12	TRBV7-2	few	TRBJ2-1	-	TGTGCCAGCAGTGGGGGGGGCTATGAGCAGTTCTTC	CASSGGGYEQFF
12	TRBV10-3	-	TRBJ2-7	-	TGTGCCATCAGTGAGTCTACCTACGAGCAGTACTTC	CAISESTYEQYF
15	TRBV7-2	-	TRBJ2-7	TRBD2	TGTGCCAGCAGCGCTGATAGCGGGGGAACGCGGGAGCAGTACTTC	CASSADSGGTREQYF
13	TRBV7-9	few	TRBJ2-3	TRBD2	TGTGCCAGCAGCTGGACTAGCGAAGATACGCAGTATTTT	CASSWTSEDTQYF
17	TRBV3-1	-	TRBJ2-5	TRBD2	TGTGCCAGCAGCCTCTCGGGACTAGCTATTCTCCGGGAGACCCAGTACTTC	CASSLSGLAILRETQYF
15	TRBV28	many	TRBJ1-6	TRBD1	TGTGCCAGCAGCCCCCCAGGGGGGAAAGGATCACCCCTCCACTTT	CASSPPGGKGSPLHF
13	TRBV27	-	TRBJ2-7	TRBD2	TGTGCCGGGAGACTAGCGTACTCCTACGAGCAGTACTTC	CAGRLAYSYEQYF
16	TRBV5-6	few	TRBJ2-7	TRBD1	TGTGCCAGCAGCTCGGTCGTACAGGGGGGCTCCTACGAGCAGTACTTC	CASSSVVQGGSYEQYF
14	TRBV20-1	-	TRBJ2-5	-	TGCAGTGCTAGAAGACTAGTCGGGCAAGAGACCCAGTACTTC	CSARRLVGQETQYF
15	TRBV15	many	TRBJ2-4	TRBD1	TGTGCCACCAGCAGAGAAACAGGGGTCAAAAACATTCAGTACTTC	CATSRETGVKNIQYF
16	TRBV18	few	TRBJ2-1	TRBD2	TGTGCCAGCTCACCGCCAAAGGTAGCGGGAGATCGAGAGCAGTTCTTC	CASSPPKVAGDREQFF
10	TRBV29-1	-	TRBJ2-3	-	TGCAGCTCCAAGGAGGATACGCAGTATTTT	CSSKEDTQYF
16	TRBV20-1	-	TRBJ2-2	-	TGCAGTGCGCCTTCCGGGAAGGGGGGGCCCACCGGGGAGCTGTTTTTT	CSAPSGKGGPTGELFF
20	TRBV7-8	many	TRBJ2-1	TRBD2	TGTGCCAGCAGCTCTCTAACCGGGACTAGCGAGTACCGGCTCAGTGATGAGCAGTTCTTC	CASSSLTGTSEYRLSDEQFF
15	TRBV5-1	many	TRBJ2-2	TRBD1	TGCGCCAGCAGCTCGGGACAGGGTTGGACCGGGGAGCTGTTTTTT	CASSSGQGWTGELFF
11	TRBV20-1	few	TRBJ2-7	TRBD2	TGCAGTGCTCCTAGCGGTTACGAGCAGTACTTC	CSAPSGYEQYF
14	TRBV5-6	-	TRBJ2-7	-	TGTGCCAGCAGCCTTGAGACCTCCTACAGCGAGCAGTACTTC	CASSLETSYSEQYF
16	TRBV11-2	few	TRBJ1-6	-	TGTGCCAGCAGCTTAGATGTAGCAGTGGGGGGTTCACCCCTCCACTTT	CASSLDVAVGGSPLHF
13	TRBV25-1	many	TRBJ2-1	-	TGTGCCAGCAGTGAAGGGGATAGCAATGAGCAGTTCTTC	CASSEGDSNEQFF
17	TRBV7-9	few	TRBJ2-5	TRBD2	TGTGCCAGCAGCTTCGGACTAGCGGGAGTGGGGCAAGAGACCCAGTACTTC	CASSFGLAGVGQETQYF
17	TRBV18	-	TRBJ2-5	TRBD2	TGTGCCAGCTCATCGGGACTAGCGGGAGGCGGCCAAGAGACCCAGTACTTC	CASSSGLAGGGQETQYF
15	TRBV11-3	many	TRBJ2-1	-	TGTGCCAGCAGTCGAGGGGGGGGCTACTACAATGAGCAGTTCTTC	CASSRGGGYYNEQFF
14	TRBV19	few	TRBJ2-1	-	TGTGCCAGTAGTATGAAGGTGGGGGGCTTTGAGCAGTTCTTC	CASSMKVGGFEQFF
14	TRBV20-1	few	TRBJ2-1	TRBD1	TGCAGTGCTGATACAGGGGTGGGGTACAATGAGCAGTTCTTC	CSADTGVGYNEQFF
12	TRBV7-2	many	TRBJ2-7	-	TGTGCCAGCAGCTACGCCCGGCGGGAGCAGTACTTC	CASSYARREQYF
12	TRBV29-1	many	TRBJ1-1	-	TGCAGCGTTGAGGGCGGGAACACTGAAGCTTTCTTT	CSVEGGNTEAFF
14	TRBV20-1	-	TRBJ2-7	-	TGCAGTGCGGGGGGTTCTACCGGGGGTTTCGAGCAGTACTTC	CSAGGSTGGFEQYF